This entry is about one T cell receptor beta chain. Its cognate antigen has yet to be identified. Base qualities are missing; no much larger clone stands one base away. Libraries were built with PCR. Sequenced using an Illumina HiSeq 2500. Molecular barcoding was employed in the preparation of TCR libraries, with unique molecular identifiers being used to normalize TCRbeta repertoire quantification. The public reads were run again by TCRdb, first through fastp at Q25 and then through MiXCR, and only productive beta chains were kept. Entries that share a CDR3 protein sequence are merged under the most common genes and DNA. This sample has around 680,000 distinct CDR3 sequences in its table, and around a sixth of those were observed once. Approximately 1% of the sample is held by the ten biggest clonotypes. CDR1 and CDR2 are read off the germline V gene as SGHVS and FQNEAQ. From the cysteine up to the phenylalanine, the CDR3 has a length of 14 residues. Of all the DNA, just the CDR3 is kept, 42 bases in frame from base 1. V gives up 0 bases and J gives up 7 bases, and the segment between their germline ends measures 12 bases.

These data belong to a study of T-cell reconstitution after alpha-beta-depleted transplantation in children (dated by TCRdb to about 2016). For the study in its entirety: Using TCR repertoire profiling, the study quantitatively followed how T-cell immune reconstitution unfolded in children after TCRalphabeta/CD19-depleted allogeneic hematopoietic cell transplantation.

The sequence joins TRBV7-8 to TRBJ1-2; the D gene is unclear. This receptor was identified in a human donor who donated a stem cell graft to a child with acute myeloid leukemia. Source: PBMCs from the stem cell graft donor, taken from the stem cell graft. This receptor carries the CDR3 CASSLAVGSGGYTF. The base sequence is TGTGCCAGCAGCTTAGCGGTTGGTAGCGGTGGCTACACCTTC.